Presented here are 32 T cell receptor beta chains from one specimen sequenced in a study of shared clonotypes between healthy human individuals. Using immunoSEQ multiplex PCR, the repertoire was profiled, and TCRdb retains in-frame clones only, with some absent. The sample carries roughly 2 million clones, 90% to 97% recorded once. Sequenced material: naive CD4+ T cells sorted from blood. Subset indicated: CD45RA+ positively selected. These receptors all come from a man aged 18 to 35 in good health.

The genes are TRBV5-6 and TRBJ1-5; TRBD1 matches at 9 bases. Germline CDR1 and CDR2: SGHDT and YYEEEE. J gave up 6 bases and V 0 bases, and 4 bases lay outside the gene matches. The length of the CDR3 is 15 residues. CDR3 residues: CASSLGGQGRQPQHF. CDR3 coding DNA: TGTGCCAGCAGCTTGGGAGGACAGGGGCGTCAGCCCCAGCATTTT.

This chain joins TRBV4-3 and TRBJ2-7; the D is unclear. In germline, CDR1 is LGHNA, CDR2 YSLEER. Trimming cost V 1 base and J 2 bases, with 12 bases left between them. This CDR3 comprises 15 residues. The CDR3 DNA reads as TGCGCCAGCAGCCAAGCAGCGAGTTCGCCCTACGAGCAGTACTTC. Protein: CASSQAASSPYEQYF.

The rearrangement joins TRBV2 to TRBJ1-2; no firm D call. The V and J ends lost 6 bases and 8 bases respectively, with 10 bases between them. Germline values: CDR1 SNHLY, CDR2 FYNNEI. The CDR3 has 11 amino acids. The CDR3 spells CASRVRDGYTF. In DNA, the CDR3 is TGTGCCAGCAGGGTGCGCGACGGCTACACCTTC.

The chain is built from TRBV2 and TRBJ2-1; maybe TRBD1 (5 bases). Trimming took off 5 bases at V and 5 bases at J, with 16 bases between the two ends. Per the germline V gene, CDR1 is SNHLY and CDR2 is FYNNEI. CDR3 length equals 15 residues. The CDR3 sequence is CASSRSGNSHNEQFF. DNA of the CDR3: TGTGCCAGCAGTAGGTCAGGGAACAGCCACAATGAGCAGTTCTTC.

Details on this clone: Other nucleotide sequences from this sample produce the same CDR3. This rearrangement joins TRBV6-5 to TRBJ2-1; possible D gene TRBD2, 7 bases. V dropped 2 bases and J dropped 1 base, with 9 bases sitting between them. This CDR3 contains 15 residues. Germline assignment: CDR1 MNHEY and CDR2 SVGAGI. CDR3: CASSYSGTSYNEQFF. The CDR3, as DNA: TGTGCCAGCAGTTACAGCGGGACATCCTACAATGAGCAGTTCTTC.

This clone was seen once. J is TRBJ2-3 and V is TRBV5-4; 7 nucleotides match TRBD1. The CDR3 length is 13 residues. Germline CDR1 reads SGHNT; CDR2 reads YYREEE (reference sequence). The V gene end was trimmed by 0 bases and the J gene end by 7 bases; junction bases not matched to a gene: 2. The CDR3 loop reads CASSLAGQNTQYF. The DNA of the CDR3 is TGTGCCAGCAGCTTGGCGGGACAGAATACGCAGTATTTT.

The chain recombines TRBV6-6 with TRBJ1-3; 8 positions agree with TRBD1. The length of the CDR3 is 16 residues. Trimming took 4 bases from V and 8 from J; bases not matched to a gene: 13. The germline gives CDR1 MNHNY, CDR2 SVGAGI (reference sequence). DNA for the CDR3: TGTGCCAGCAGTTTCTACCGGGACAGGCCGGGGGACACCATATATTTT. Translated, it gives CASSFYRDRPGDTIYF.

This CDR3 reads CASSAGDRRQPQHF. The CDR3 coding sequence is TGCGCCAGCAGTGCCGGGGACCGCCGGCAGCCCCAGCATTTT. The genes are TRBV10-1 and TRBJ1-5, with TRBD1 as a possible D gene (5 bases). Germline V gene lookup returns CDR1 WNHNN and CDR2 SYGVQD (reference sequence). The CDR3 is 14 amino acids. V was clipped by 4 bases and J by 7 bases, with 14 bases between them.

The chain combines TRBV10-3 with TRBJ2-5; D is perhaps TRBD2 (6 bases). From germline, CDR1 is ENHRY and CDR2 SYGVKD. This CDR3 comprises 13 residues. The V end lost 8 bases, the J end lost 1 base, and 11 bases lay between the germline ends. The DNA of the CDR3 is TGTGCCATCGGGGGGTCAGTCCAAGAGACCCAGTACTTC. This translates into CAIGGSVQETQYF.

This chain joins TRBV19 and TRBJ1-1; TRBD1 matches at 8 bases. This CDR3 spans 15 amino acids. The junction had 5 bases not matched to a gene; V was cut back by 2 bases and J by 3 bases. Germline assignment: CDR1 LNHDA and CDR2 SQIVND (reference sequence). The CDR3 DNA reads TGTGCCAGTAGTATATTGGACAGGGACCACACTGAAGCTTTCTTT. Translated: CASSILDRDHTEAFF.

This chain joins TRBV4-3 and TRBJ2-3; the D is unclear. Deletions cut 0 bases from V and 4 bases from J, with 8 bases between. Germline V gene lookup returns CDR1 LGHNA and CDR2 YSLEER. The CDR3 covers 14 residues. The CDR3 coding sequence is TGCGCCAGCAGCCAAGACCCCGGAGCAGATACGCAGTATTTT. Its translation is CASSQDPGADTQYF.

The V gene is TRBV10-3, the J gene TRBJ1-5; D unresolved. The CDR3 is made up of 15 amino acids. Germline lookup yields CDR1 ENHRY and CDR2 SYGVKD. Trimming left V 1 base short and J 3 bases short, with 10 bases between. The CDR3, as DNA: TGTGCCATCAGTGAGTGGGGAGGGATCAATCAGCCCCAGCATTTT. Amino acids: CAISEWGGINQPQHF.

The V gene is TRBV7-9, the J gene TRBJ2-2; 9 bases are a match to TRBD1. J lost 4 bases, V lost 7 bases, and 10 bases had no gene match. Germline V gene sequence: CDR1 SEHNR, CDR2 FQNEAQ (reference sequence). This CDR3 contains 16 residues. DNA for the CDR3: TGTGCCAGCACCCGCCCCGGGACAGGGACCACCGGGGAGCTGTTTTTT. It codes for CASTRPGTGTTGELFF.

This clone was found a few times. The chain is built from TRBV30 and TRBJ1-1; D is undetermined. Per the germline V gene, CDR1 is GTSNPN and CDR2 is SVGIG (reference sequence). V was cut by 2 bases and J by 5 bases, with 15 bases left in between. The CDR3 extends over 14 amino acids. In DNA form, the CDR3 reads TGTGCCTGGAGTCGTGTTAGTCGAGGGACTGAAGCTTTCTTT. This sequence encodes CAWSRVSRGTEAFF.

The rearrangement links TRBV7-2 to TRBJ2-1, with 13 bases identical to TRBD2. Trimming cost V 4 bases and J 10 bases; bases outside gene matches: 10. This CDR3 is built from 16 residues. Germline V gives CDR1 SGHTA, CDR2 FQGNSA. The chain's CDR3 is CASSSWTSGSWYEQFF. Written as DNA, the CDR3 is TGTGCCAGCAGCTCTTGGACTAGCGGGAGTTGGTACGAGCAGTTCTTC.

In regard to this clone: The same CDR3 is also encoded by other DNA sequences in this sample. The CDR3 nucleotides read TGTGCCAGCAGCTTAAAGGGGGAGAACACTGAAGCTTTCTTT. Translation: CASSLKGENTEAFF. The V and J genes are TRBV7-9 and TRBJ1-1, with TRBD1 as a possible D gene (6 bases). Germline CDR1 is SEHNR and CDR2 is FQNEAQ (reference sequence). This CDR3 region has 14 residues. The ends were cut back, 2 bases at V and 1 base at J, with 8 bases in the middle.

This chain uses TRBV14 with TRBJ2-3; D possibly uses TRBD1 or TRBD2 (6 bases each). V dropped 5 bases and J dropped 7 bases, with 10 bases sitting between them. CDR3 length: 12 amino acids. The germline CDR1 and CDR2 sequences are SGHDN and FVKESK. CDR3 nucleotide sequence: TGTGCCAGCAGCGCCGGGGGCAATACGCAGTATTTT. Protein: CASSAGGNTQYF.

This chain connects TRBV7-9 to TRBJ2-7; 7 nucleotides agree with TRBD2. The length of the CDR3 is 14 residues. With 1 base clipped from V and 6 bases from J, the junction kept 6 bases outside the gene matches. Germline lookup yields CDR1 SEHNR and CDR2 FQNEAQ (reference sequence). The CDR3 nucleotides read TGTGCCAGCAGCTTAGACGGGGGGTCCGGCGAGCAGTACTTC. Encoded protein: CASSLDGGSGEQYF.

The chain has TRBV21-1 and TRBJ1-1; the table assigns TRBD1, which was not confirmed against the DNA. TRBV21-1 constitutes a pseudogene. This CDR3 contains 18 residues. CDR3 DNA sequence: TGTGCCAGCAGCCCACGATCGAAGACCCCGGACAGGGTGACTGAAGCTTTCTTT. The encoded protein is CASSPRSKTPDRVTEAFF.

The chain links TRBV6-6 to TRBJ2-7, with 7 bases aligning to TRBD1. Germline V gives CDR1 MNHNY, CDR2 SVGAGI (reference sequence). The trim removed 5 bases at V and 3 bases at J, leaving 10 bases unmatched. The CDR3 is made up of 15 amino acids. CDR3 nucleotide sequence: TGTGCCAGCAGTCTTCAGGCGCAGGGGGTCTACGAGCAGTACTTC. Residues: CASSLQAQGVYEQYF.

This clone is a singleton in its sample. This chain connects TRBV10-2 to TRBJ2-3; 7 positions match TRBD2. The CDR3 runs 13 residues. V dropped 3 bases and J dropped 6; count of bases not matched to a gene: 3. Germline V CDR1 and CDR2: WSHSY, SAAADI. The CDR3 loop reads CASSDSGRDTQYF. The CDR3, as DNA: TGCGCCAGCAGTGATAGCGGGCGGGATACGCAGTATTTT.

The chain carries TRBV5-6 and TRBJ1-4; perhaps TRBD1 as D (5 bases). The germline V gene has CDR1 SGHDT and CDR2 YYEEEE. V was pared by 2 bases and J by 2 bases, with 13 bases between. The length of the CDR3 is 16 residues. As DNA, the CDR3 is TGTGCCAGCAGCTTTCGGGGGAGGGCGACTAATGAAAAACTGTTTTTT. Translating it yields CASSFRGRATNEKLFF.

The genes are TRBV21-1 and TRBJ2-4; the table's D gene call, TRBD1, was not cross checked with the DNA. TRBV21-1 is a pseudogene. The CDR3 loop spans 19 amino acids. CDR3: CASSKRRGKYRLAKNIQYF. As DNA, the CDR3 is TGTGCCAGCAGCAAAAGAAGGGGAAAATATAGGCTAGCCAAAAACATTCAGTACTTC.

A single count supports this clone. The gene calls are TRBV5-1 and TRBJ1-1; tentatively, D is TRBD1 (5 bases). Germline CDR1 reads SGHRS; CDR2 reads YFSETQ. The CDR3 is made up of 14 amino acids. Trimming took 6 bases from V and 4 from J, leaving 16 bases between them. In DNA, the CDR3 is TGCGCCAGCAATGTCGGGCAGGGTGGCACTGAAGCTTTCTTT. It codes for CASNVGQGGTEAFF.

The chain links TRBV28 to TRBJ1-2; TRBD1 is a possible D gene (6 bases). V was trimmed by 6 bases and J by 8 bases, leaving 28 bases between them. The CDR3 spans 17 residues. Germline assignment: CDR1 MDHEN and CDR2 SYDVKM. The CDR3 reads CASSQITGGGGVKGYTF. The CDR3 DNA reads TGTGCCAGCAGCCAAATCACCGGCGGGGGCGGCGTCAAGGGCTACACCTTC.

The chain's CDR3 is CASSPRDSYEQYF. In nucleotides, the CDR3 is TGTGCCAGCAGTCCTAGGGACAGTTACGAGCAGTACTTC. V gene TRBV6-5 combines with J gene TRBJ2-5; TRBD1 aligns across 7 bases. The J call may be incorrect, as the DNA end agrees better with TRBJ2-7. This CDR3 is built from 13 residues. Germline loops: CDR1 MNHEY, CDR2 SVGAGI.

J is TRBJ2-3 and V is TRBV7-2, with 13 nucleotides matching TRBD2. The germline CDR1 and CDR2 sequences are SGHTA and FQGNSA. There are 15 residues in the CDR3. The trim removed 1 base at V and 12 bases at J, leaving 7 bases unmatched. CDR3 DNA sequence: TGTGCCAGCAGCTTAGAGGGACTAGCGGGACCCCCACAGTATTTT. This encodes CASSLEGLAGPPQYF.

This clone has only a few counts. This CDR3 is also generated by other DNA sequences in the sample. DNA for the CDR3: TGCAGTGCTAGGGGGAACACTGAAGCTTTCTTT. Translation gives CSARGNTEAFF. The rearrangement joins TRBV20-1 to TRBJ1-1; D remains unclear. Germline V gene data show CDR1 as DFQATT and CDR2 as SNEGSKA (reference sequence). The CDR3 consists of 11 residues. V was pared by 3 bases and J by 1 base, with 3 bases between.

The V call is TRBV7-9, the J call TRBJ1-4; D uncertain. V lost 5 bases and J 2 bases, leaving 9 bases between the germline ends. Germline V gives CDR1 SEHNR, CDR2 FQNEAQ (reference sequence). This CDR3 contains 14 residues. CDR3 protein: CASSLRYTNEKLFF. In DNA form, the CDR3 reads TGTGCCAGCAGCCTTAGATATACTAATGAAAAACTGTTTTTT.

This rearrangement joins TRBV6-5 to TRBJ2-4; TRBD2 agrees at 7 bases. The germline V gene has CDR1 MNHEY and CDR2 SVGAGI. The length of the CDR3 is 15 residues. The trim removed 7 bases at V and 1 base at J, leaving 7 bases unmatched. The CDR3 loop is CASTGAGDAKNIQYF. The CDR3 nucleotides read TGTGCCAGCACCGGGGCGGGGGACGCCAAAAACATTCAGTACTTC.

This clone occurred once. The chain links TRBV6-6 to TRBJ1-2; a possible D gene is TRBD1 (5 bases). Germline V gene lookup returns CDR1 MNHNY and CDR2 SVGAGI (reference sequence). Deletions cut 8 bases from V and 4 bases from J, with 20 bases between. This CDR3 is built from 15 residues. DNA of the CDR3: TGTGCCAGCGTCTTGCGGCAGGGATTTAGCTATGGCTACACCTTC. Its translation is CASVLRQGFSYGYTF.

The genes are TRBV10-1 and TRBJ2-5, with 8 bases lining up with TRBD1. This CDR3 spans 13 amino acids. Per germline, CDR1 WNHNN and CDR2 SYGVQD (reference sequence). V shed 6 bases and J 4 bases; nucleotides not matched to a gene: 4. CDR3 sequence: CASSRGLGETQYF. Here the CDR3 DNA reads TGCGCCAGCAGCAGGGGGCTGGGAGAGACCCAGTACTTC.